Each of the 13 T cell receptor beta chains below was sequenced from the same sample in a study of T cell responses to AZD1222 COVID-19 vaccine (dated by TCRdb to the early 2020s). The library was built by means of the immunoSEQ multiplex PCR assay. TCRdb limited this immuneACCESS table to in-frame rearrangements with V and J called. A share of clones is missing; checked studies link under half to unresolved V genes, and the rest is unexplained. Within this sample are around 150,000 clones, with about 90% of them counted one time only. In total, the top ten clones hold 7.5% of the sample. The sample's time point label, decoded: about 28 days (+/-7) after the second vaccine dose. The treatment or condition label corresponds to: meningococcal conjugate vaccine given as trial control. This specimen was peripheral blood, taken 28 days after the second dose of the MenACWY control vaccine. The receptor set was obtained from an adult who received the MenACWY meningococcal vaccine as a control.

The chain links TRBV7-8 to TRBJ1-2; unclear D gene. The V gene's germline CDR1 is SGHVS and CDR2 FQNEAQ. The CDR3 has 13 residues. Trimming removed 1 base at V and 5 bases at J, with 8 bases between. CDR3 nucleotide sequence: TGTGCCAGCAGCTTAGACGGGCATTATGGCTACACCTTC. This translates into CASSLDGHYGYTF.

A few counts support this clone. The V gene is TRBV6-5, the J gene TRBJ1-2, with D perhaps matching TRBD1 (6 bases). Between the trimmed V and J ends, which lost 11 bases and 7 bases, there was a span of 17 bases. Germline V lookup: CDR1 MNHEY, CDR2 SVGAGI. The CDR3 contains 12 residues. As DNA, the CDR3 is TGTGCCGCACACGGACAGTTTATTGGCTACACCTTC. Translation: CAAHGQFIGYTF.

This clone showed up just once. The rearrangement links TRBV28 to TRBJ2-4; D tentatively fits TRBD1 or TRBD2 (5 bases each). Trimming cost V 5 bases and J 3 bases, with 8 bases left between them. The germline V gene encodes CDR1 MDHEN and CDR2 SYDVKM. This CDR3 is built from 13 residues. The CDR3 region is CASSRGLKNIQYF. For the CDR3, the DNA is TGTGCCAGCAGTCGGGGCCTCAAAAACATTCAGTACTTC.

This clone was recorded only once. Here the CDR3 reads CASSRTRSYEQYF. Here the CDR3 DNA reads TGTGCCAGCAGCCGGACCCGCTCCTACGAGCAGTACTTC. This chain joins TRBV5-8 and TRBJ2-7; D gene unclear. There are 13 residues in the CDR3. The germline V gene encodes CDR1 SGHTS and CDR2 YDEGEE. Trimming shortened V by 4 bases and J by 0 bases, and 8 bases separated the two germline ends.

This rearrangement joins TRBV5-1 to TRBJ2-1, with D perhaps TRBD1 (6 bases). Trimming took off 3 bases at V and 8 bases at J, with 12 bases between the two ends. The CDR3 extends over 13 amino acids. Germline-derived CDR1 and CDR2 are SGHRS and YFSETQ. CDR3 region: CASSSQGWDEQFF. The CDR3 bases are TGCGCCAGCAGCTCACAGGGTTGGGATGAGCAGTTCTTC.

The chain carries TRBV14 and TRBJ2-5; D possibly corresponds to TRBD1 (6 bases). This CDR3 is built from 13 residues. V gave up 1 base and J gave up 4 bases, with 7 bases separating them. Germline V CDR1 and CDR2: SGHDN, FVKESK. The DNA of the CDR3 is TGTGCCAGCAGCCAAGGACAGGCAGAGACCCAGTACTTC. Protein product: CASSQGQAETQYF.

This clone occurred once. The chain carries TRBV14 and TRBJ1-4; the D is unclear. V shed 1 base and J shed 2 bases, with 8 bases lying between them. This CDR3 has 15 amino acids. Per germline, CDR1 SGHDN and CDR2 FVKESK. The CDR3 sequence is CASSQVLGTNEKLFF. In DNA form, the CDR3 reads TGTGCCAGCAGCCAAGTGCTGGGCACTAATGAAAAACTGTTTTTT.

The rearrangement links TRBV10-3 to TRBJ1-6; 7 bases match TRBD1. The V gene end was trimmed by 6 bases and the J gene end by 3 bases; junction bases not matched to a gene: 5. In germline, CDR1 is ENHRY, CDR2 SYGVKD. The CDR3 totals 15 residues. The CDR3 spells CAIRGTGDYNSPLHF. In nucleotides, the CDR3 is TGTGCCATCAGAGGTACAGGGGACTATAATTCACCCCTCCACTTT.

This chain uses TRBV20-1 with TRBJ2-7, with unresolved D. V was cut by 1 base and J by 7 bases, with 8 bases left in between. CDR1 and CDR2 from the germline V gene are DFQATT and SNEGSKA (reference sequence). This CDR3 spans 11 amino acids. In DNA, the CDR3 is TGCAGTGCTAGAGTAGTAGGAGAGCAGTACTTC. Its protein is CSARVVGEQYF.

This sequence joins TRBV12-3 or TRBV12-4 and TRBJ1-2; TRBD1 agrees at 8 bases. The CDR3 covers 12 residues. V lost 6 bases and J lost 7; bases outside the gene matches: 4. CDR3 sequence: CASRPDRGGYTF. The CDR3 DNA reads as TGTGCCAGCAGGCCCGACAGGGGTGGCTACACCTTC.

The chain employs TRBV19 and TRBJ2-7, with 11 bases that match TRBD1. The CDR3 runs 15 residues. Germline-derived CDR1 and CDR2 are LNHDA and SQIVND (reference sequence). Trimming cost V 1 base and J 2 bases; bases outside gene matches: 1. The CDR3 DNA reads TGTGCCAGTAGTATAGCGGACAGGGGGCCCTACGAGCAGTACTTC. This encodes CASSIADRGPYEQYF.

This clone appeared once. The genes are TRBV6-5 and TRBJ2-5; the D gene is possibly TRBD2 (6 bases). The CDR3 is 15 amino acids. In germline, CDR1 is MNHEY, CDR2 SVGAGI. V was pared by 0 bases and J by 2 bases, with 10 bases between. CDR3 sequence reads: CASSYSRLAQETQYF. CDR3 DNA sequence: TGTGCCAGCAGTTACTCTCGGCTAGCGCAAGAGACCCAGTACTTC.

V usage is TRBV14 and J usage is TRBJ2-7; 9 nucleotides agree with TRBD1. The germline gives CDR1 SGHDN, CDR2 FVKESK. The CDR3 has 16 amino acids. With V trimmed by 1 base and J by 2 bases, 6 bases remained unmatched. The CDR3 here is CASSQVPGTGTYEQYF. CDR3 nucleotide sequence: TGTGCCAGCAGCCAAGTTCCCGGGACAGGGACCTACGAGCAGTACTTC. The variable domain in full, completed from reference TRBV14 and TRBJ2-7, reads EAGVTQFPSHSVIEKGQTVTLRCDPISGHDNLYWYRRVMGKEIKFLLHFVKESKQDESGMPNNRFLAERTGGTYSTLKVQPAELEDSGVYFCASSQVPGTGTYEQYFGPGTRLTVT.